These 27 T cell receptor beta chains came from one sample sequenced in a study of shared clonotypes between healthy human individuals. Sequencing was performed with immunoSEQ multiplex PCR; in TCRdb, only in-frame clones are kept and a portion is missing. The sample has 650,000 to 750,000 clones, about two thirds seen once. Sequenced input: memory CD4+ T cells sorted from blood. Stated subset: CD45RA-negative fraction. The source of these receptors is a woman in her 30s in good health.

The J gene is TRBJ1-4, the V gene TRBV7-9; maybe TRBD1 (6 bases). The CDR3 runs 14 residues. Germline CDR1 is SEHNR and CDR2 is FQNEAQ (reference sequence). The V end lost 5 bases, the J end lost 8 bases, and 15 bases lay between the germline ends. CDR3 amino acids: CASSATGTNEKLFF. Written as DNA, the CDR3 is TGTGCCAGCAGCGCAACCGGGACAAACGAAAAACTGTTTTTT.

The chain joins TRBV18 to TRBJ2-2, with D unclear. This CDR3 is built from 14 residues. Germline lookup yields CDR1 KGHSH and CDR2 LQKENI. V was shortened by 3 bases and J by 1 base, with 6 bases between the two germline ends. CDR3 in amino acids: CASSPDLNTGELFF. The CDR3 region has the DNA TGTGCCAGCTCACCGGATTTGAACACCGGGGAGCTGTTTTTT.

This clone was found once. This rearrangement joins TRBV18 to TRBJ2-3, with TRBD2 identical over 11 bases. Germline V gene data show CDR1 as KGHSH and CDR2 as LQKENI. J lost 8 bases, V lost 2 bases, and 9 bases had no gene match. This CDR3 is built from 16 residues. The CDR3 here is CASSPKTSGVIGTQYF. CDR3 sequence (DNA): TGTGCCAGCTCACCAAAGACTAGCGGGGTTATAGGTACGCAGTATTTT.

This clone was seen a single time. CDR3 residues: CASRLAEQYNEQFF. In DNA form, the CDR3 reads TGTGCCAGTAGACTAGCGGAACAATACAATGAGCAGTTCTTC. This chain connects TRBV19 to TRBJ2-1; 8 bases line up with TRBD2. Losses at the gene ends were 6 bases for V and 4 bases for J; bases not matched to a gene: 5. The CDR3 has 14 residues. The germline V gene has CDR1 LNHDA and CDR2 SQIVND (reference sequence).

This chain uses TRBV10-3 with TRBJ2-7; 8 bases match TRBD2. V shed 6 bases, J shed 0 bases, and the junction held 16 bases outside the gene matches. The germline CDR1 and CDR2 sequences are ENHRY and SYGVKD. CDR3 length: 18 residues. CDR3 protein: CAISTGFGSGTPSYEQYF. The CDR3, as DNA: TGTGCCATCAGCACAGGGTTCGGTAGCGGGACGCCCTCCTACGAGCAGTACTTC.

As DNA, the CDR3 is TGTGCCAGCAGCCCCTCGCGGTTTGCGAGACAAGAGACCCAGTACTTC. It yields the protein CASSPSRFARQETQYF. V and J are TRBV28 and TRBJ2-5; unclear D gene. CDR3 length equals 16 residues. Germline V gene data show CDR1 as MDHEN and CDR2 as SYDVKM. Between the trimmed V and J ends, which lost 6 bases and 2 bases, there was a span of 19 bases. The full variable domain, in which reference TRBV28 and TRBJ2-5 provide the parts outside the CDR3, is DVKVTQSSRYLVKRTGEKVFLECVQDMDHENMFWYRQDPGLGLRLIYFSYDVKMKEKGDIPEGYSVSREKKERFSLILESASTNQTSMYLCASSPSRFARQETQYFGPGTRLLVL.

This chain joins TRBV9 and TRBJ2-1, with D tentatively TRBD2 (6 bases). The V gene's germline CDR1 is SGDLS and CDR2 YYNGEE. The CDR3 is 15 residues long. The ends were cut back, 4 bases at V and 2 bases at J, with 13 bases in the middle. The CDR3 loop is CASSLIAETYNEQFF. CDR3 DNA sequence: TGTGCCAGCAGCTTGATAGCGGAAACCTACAATGAGCAGTTCTTC. The full variable domain, its missing parts supplied by reference TRBV9 and TRBJ2-1, is DSGVTQTPKHLITATGQRVTLRCSPRSGDLSVYWYQQSLDQGLQFLIQYYNGEERAKGNILERFSAQQFPDLHSELNLSSLELGDSALYFCASSLIAETYNEQFFGPGTRLTVL.

The rearrangement joins TRBV28 to TRBJ1-2; 8 nucleotides line up with TRBD1. Trimming at V came to 6 bases and at J to 4 bases, leaving 10 bases not matched to a gene. The CDR3 covers 15 residues. The germline gives CDR1 MDHEN, CDR2 SYDVKM. CDR3 DNA sequence: TGTGCCAGCAGACCGCGGACAGGGTCAATCTATGGCTACACCTTC. Translating gives CASRPRTGSIYGYTF.

Concerning this clone: This sample includes further DNA sequences coding for the same CDR3. The chain combines TRBV7-2 with TRBJ1-1; D remains unclear. CDR1 is SGHTA and CDR2 is FQGNSA in the germline V gene. The CDR3 is 13 amino acids. Trimming stripped 5 bases from V and 3 bases from J, with 10 bases between. The CDR3 DNA reads TGTGCCAGCAGCGTCCAAAGGGACACTGAAGCTTTCTTT. It encodes CASSVQRDTEAFF. The complete variable domain, with remaining parts taken from reference TRBV7-2 and TRBJ1-1, reads GAGVSQSPSNKVTEKGKDVELRCDPISGHTALYWYRQSLGQGLEFLIYFQGNSAPDKSGLPSDRFSAERTGGSVSTLTIQRTQQEDSAVYLCASSVQRDTEAFFGQGTRLTVV.

This chain links TRBV2 with TRBJ1-3; the match to TRBD1 covers 7 bases. Germline V gene data show CDR1 as SNHLY and CDR2 as FYNNEI. CDR3 length equals 15 residues. V was clipped by 7 bases and J by 0 bases; unmatched bases: 6. The CDR3 sequence: CASKEGASSGNTIYF. The CDR3 region has the DNA TGTGCCAGCAAAGAGGGGGCGAGCTCTGGAAACACCATATATTTT.

This clone has a handful of counts. Other nucleotide sequences in the sample specify the same CDR3. The rearrangement joins TRBV7-2 to TRBJ1-1; unclear D gene. V was clipped by 5 bases and J by 3 bases, with 10 bases between them. The CDR3 length is 13 residues. CDR1 is SGHTA, CDR2 FQGNSA, per germline. CDR3 in DNA: TGTGCCAGCAGCGCGCAACGGGACACTGAAGCTTTCTTT. Translation: CASSAQRDTEAFF.

This chain joins TRBV7-9 and TRBJ2-2, with 15 bases aligning to TRBD2. This CDR3 contains 17 residues. Germline trimming cut 5 bases from V and 6 bases from J; bases unmatched to any gene: 7. Germline CDR1 and CDR2: SEHNR and FQNEAQ (reference sequence). The CDR3 bases are TGTGCCAGCAGCCGCAGGACTAGCGGGAGGGCGGCCGGGGAGCTGTTTTTT. Protein: CASSRRTSGRAAGELFF. Combining the CDR3 with reference TRBV7-9 and TRBJ2-2 gives the whole variable domain DTGVSQNPRHKITKRGQNVTFRCDPISEHNRLYWYRQTLGQGPEFLTYFQNEAQLEKSRLLSDRFSAERPKGSFSTLEIQRTEQGDSAMYLCASSRRTSGRAAGELFFGEGSRLTVL.

This clone has only a few counts. The chain has TRBV19 and TRBJ1-5; tentative D call: TRBD1 (5 bases). V lost 8 bases and J lost 3, with 8 bases in between. CDR3 length: 12 residues. Germline values: CDR1 LNHDA, CDR2 SQIVND (reference sequence). CDR3 region: CASDSPNQPQHF. The CDR3 bases are TGTGCCAGTGACAGCCCCAATCAGCCCCAGCATTTT.

The rearrangement uses TRBV6-6 and TRBJ1-5; tentatively, D is TRBD1 (6 bases). In germline, CDR1 is MNHNY, CDR2 SVGAGI (reference sequence). Trimming removed 9 bases at V and 6 bases at J, with 18 bases between. This CDR3 comprises 14 residues. CDR3 region: CASQWAQGVQPQHF. The CDR3 nucleotides read TGTGCCAGTCAATGGGCACAGGGTGTTCAGCCCCAGCATTTT.

This rearrangement joins TRBV25-1 to TRBJ2-1; the D gene is possibly TRBD2 (7 bases). The V end lost 4 bases, the J end lost 0 bases, and 13 bases lay between the germline ends. CDR3 length: 16 residues. From germline, CDR1 is MGHDK and CDR2 SYGVNS. DNA of the CDR3: TGTGCCAGCAGTGTCGAGGGGGGGAGCTCCTACAATGAGCAGTTCTTC. Amino acid sequence: CASSVEGGSSYNEQFF. Based on the CDR3 plus reference TRBV25-1 and TRBJ2-1, the full variable domain is EADIYQTPRYLVIGTGKKITLECSQTMGHDKMYWYQQDPGMELHLIHYSYGVNSTEKGDLSSESTVSRIRTEHFPLTLESARPSHTSQYLCASSVEGGSSYNEQFFGPGTRLTVL.

This CDR3 reads CASSLVDGGGELFF. As DNA, the CDR3 is TGTGCCAGCAGCTTGGTAGACGGAGGCGGGGAGCTGTTTTTT. This chain joins TRBV5-6 and TRBJ2-2; the D gene is possibly TRBD2 (5 bases). Trimming removed 0 bases from V and 7 bases from J, with 10 bases in between. Germline loops: CDR1 SGHDT, CDR2 YYEEEE. The CDR3 consists of 14 residues.

V usage is TRBV15 and J usage is TRBJ1-1, with a possible D match to TRBD1 (6 bases). Deletions cut 3 bases from V and 1 base from J, with 6 bases between. In germline, CDR1 is LNHNV, CDR2 YYDKDF (reference sequence). The CDR3 spans 13 residues. The CDR3 bases are TGTGCCACCAGCAGGACAGGGAACACTGAAGCTTTCTTT. Residues: CATSRTGNTEAFF.

The chain combines TRBV6-1 with TRBJ2-7, with 9 bases identical to TRBD1. The CDR3 contains 14 residues. With 7 bases clipped from V and 2 bases from J, the junction kept 6 bases outside the gene matches. The V gene's germline CDR1 is MNHNS and CDR2 SASEGT. CDR3 DNA: TGTGCCAGCACCAGACAGGGGGATCCCTACGAGCAGTACTTC. Its translation: CASTRQGDPYEQYF.

In this sample, this clone turned up a few times. J is TRBJ2-2 and V is TRBV5-4; tentatively, D is TRBD2 (6 bases). This CDR3 has 16 residues. Germline CDR1 and CDR2: SGHNT and YYREEE (reference sequence). Trimming shortened V by 0 bases and J by 5 bases, and 14 bases separated the two germline ends. The CDR3 DNA follows: TGTGCCAGCAGCTTGGCTGGGGGGAGTTTAACCGGGGAGCTGTTTTTT. Its protein product is CASSLAGGSLTGELFF. Full variable domain (remainder filled in from reference TRBV5-4 and TRBJ2-2): ETGVTQSPTHLIKTRGQQVTLRCSSQSGHNTVSWYQQALGQGPQFIFQYYREEENGRGNFPPRFSGLQFPNYSSELNVNALELDDSALYLCASSLAGGSLTGELFFGEGSRLTVL.

Only a few counts were recorded for this clone. The chain carries TRBV5-4 and TRBJ2-1; D is unclear. The CDR3 is 13 amino acids. V lost 0 bases, J lost 11 bases, and 12 bases lay in between. CDR1 is SGHNT and CDR2 is YYREEE in the germline V gene (reference sequence). The CDR3 region has the DNA TGTGCCAGCAGCTTGGCCATCCCGCCCCAGCAGTTCTTC. Amino acids: CASSLAIPPQQFF.

This clone was picked up many times. V and J are TRBV6-5 and TRBJ1-1, with unresolved D. Trimming removed 6 bases from V and 1 base from J, with 9 bases in between. Germline values: CDR1 MNHEY, CDR2 SVGAGI. The CDR3 is 13 residues long. CDR3 nucleotides: TGTGCCAGCAGCAATTACAAGAACACTGAAGCTTTCTTT. Encoded protein: CASSNYKNTEAFF.

The chain combines TRBV7-8 with TRBJ2-4; D gene ambiguous. CDR1 SGHVS and CDR2 FQNEAQ come from the germline V gene. This CDR3 has 17 amino acids. Trimming removed 5 bases at V and 3 bases at J, with 20 bases between. The CDR3 nucleotides are TGTGCCAGCAGCGCCGTAGGCGGTGGTGGCCGCAAAAACATTCAGTACTTC. Amino acid sequence: CASSAVGGGGRKNIQYF.

This sequence joins TRBV28 and TRBJ2-3; D remains ambiguous. Germline V gene data show CDR1 as MDHEN and CDR2 as SYDVKM. Trimming shortened V by 2 bases and J by 0 bases, and 12 bases separated the two germline ends. CDR3 length: 16 residues. The CDR3 nucleotides read TGTGCCAGCAGTTTAACTCGGATTGTTAGCACAGATACGCAGTATTTT. Encoded protein: CASSLTRIVSTDTQYF.

This clone was counted at least ten times. The rearrangement uses TRBV25-1 and TRBJ2-5; D call uncertain. Germline CDR1 and CDR2: MGHDK and SYGVNS. The V and J ends lost 1 base and 5 bases respectively, with 8 bases between them. The CDR3 has 13 amino acids. CDR3 coding DNA: TGTGCCAGCAGTGAATGGGAAAGGGAGACCCAGTACTTC. Residues: CASSEWERETQYF.

CDR3 sequence: CASSDVQSNQPQHF. CDR3 sequence (DNA): TGTGCCAGCAGTGATGTTCAGAGCAATCAGCCCCAGCATTTT. The V call is TRBV2, the J call TRBJ1-5, with D uncertain. V gave up 3 bases and J gave up 1 base, with 7 bases separating them. This CDR3 has 14 amino acids. Germline-derived CDR1 and CDR2 are SNHLY and FYNNEI.

V gene TRBV5-1 combines with J gene TRBJ2-5, with D hard to call. CDR1 SGHRS and CDR2 YFSETQ come from the germline V gene. V was shortened by 7 bases and J by 7 bases, with 14 bases between the two germline ends. The CDR3 runs 12 residues. The CDR3 loop is CASGSNKGTQYF. In DNA, the CDR3 is TGCGCCAGCGGTAGCAACAAAGGGACCCAGTACTTC.

The J gene is TRBJ2-2, the V gene TRBV29-1, with a tentative D call TRBD1 (6 bases). This CDR3 contains 12 residues. CDR1 SQVTM and CDR2 ANQGSEA come from the germline V gene. The CDR3 DNA is TGCACCACCCTAGGGGGATCCGGGGAGCTGTTTTTT. This sequence encodes CTTLGGSGELFF.